The next 20 T cell receptor beta chains were all read from a single sample in a study of CD8+CD57+ T cells in acquired aplastic anemia. CDR3 and TCR beta VDJ profiling relied on genomic DNA as the template. TCRdb reprocessed the reads via MiXCR and lists one record per CDR3 protein. The sample has about 130,000 distinct CDR3 sequences, 48% seen once. Sequencing input: sorted CD4+, CD8+, or CD8+CD57+ T cells (not recorded which) from PBMCs. Receptors were obtained from a human donor in good health, serving as a control.

This clonotype appeared a single time. The genes are TRBV2 and TRBJ2-1; 15 nucleotides line up with TRBD2. J lost 4 bases, V lost 9 bases, and 4 bases had no gene match. This CDR3 has 15 residues. Per germline, CDR1 SNHLY and CDR2 FYNNEI. The CDR3 sequence is CARGGLAGGYNEQFF. CDR3 DNA sequence: TGTGCCAGAGGGGGACTAGCGGGGGGATACAATGAGCAGTTCTTC.

The table lists this clonotype with many counts. J is TRBJ1-5 and V is TRBV2; possible D gene TRBD1, 5 bases. CDR1 and CDR2 from the germline V gene are SNHLY and FYNNEI. The CDR3 totals 14 residues. The V end was cut by 5 bases, the J end by 1 base, with 9 bases between. In nucleotides, the CDR3 is TGTGCCAGCAGTCGCGAGGGGAGCAATCAGCCCCAGCATTTT. Translated, it gives CASSREGSNQPQHF.

This clonotype was detected many times. The V and J genes are TRBV3-1 and TRBJ2-7; D remains ambiguous. V lost 5 bases, J lost 3 bases, and 5 bases lay in between. The CDR3 is 11 amino acids. CDR1 LGHDT and CDR2 YNNKEL come from the germline V gene (reference sequence). CDR3 DNA: TGTGCCAGCAGCGATTTCTACGAGCAGTACTTC. Amino acid sequence: CASSDFYEQYF.

The table lists this clonotype with many counts. This chain joins TRBV19 and TRBJ1-2; 7 bases fit TRBD1. Trimming cost V 9 bases and J 4 bases; bases outside gene matches: 5. The germline CDR1 and CDR2 sequences are LNHDA and SQIVND (reference sequence). The CDR3 has 12 residues. The CDR3 DNA sequence: TGTGCCAGACTCCGGGACAGCTATGGCTACACCTTC. This gives the protein CARLRDSYGYTF.

This clonotype was observed many times. J is TRBJ2-2 and V is TRBV4-1; tentative D call: TRBD1 (6 bases). In germline, CDR1 is MGHRA, CDR2 YSYEKL. CDR3 size: 16 residues. Trimming took off 2 bases at V and 3 bases at J, with 13 bases between the two ends. CDR3 coding DNA: TGCGCCAGCAGCCAACAGACAACAGGGCACACCGGGGAGCTGTTTTTT. Translated: CASSQQTTGHTGELFF.

The gene calls are TRBV2 and TRBJ2-1, with 10 bases matching TRBD1. This CDR3 has 15 amino acids. Germline trimming cut 10 bases from V and 4 bases from J; bases unmatched to any gene: 10. The germline V gene encodes CDR1 SNHLY and CDR2 FYNNEI. The CDR3 DNA sequence: TGTGCCACATCCCGGACAGGGGGGAAATACAATGAGCAGTTCTTC. Protein: CATSRTGGKYNEQFF.

On this clonotype itself: With a much larger clone just one base away, this may be a read error. This chain joins TRBV5-1 and TRBJ1-4; D is unclear. Looked up from germline, CDR1 is SGHRS and CDR2 is YFSETQ. The CDR3 covers 12 residues. The CDR3: CASSRANDKLFF. CDR3 DNA sequence: TGCGCCAGCAGCAGGGCTAATGATAAACTGTTTTTT.

V and J are TRBV24-1 and TRBJ1-6; tentatively, D is TRBD1 (6 bases). This CDR3 is 14 amino acids long. The germline V gene encodes CDR1 KGHDR and CDR2 SFDVKD. V dropped 7 bases and J dropped 3 bases, with 9 bases sitting between them. As DNA, the CDR3 is TGTGCCACCAGACAGGGCTACTATAATTCACCCCTCCACTTT. This gives the protein CATRQGYYNSPLHF.

CDR3 in DNA: TGTGCCAGCACCCGTTACCGGGACTACAGCCAAGAGACCCAGTACTTC. Protein: CASTRYRDYSQETQYF. This chain joins TRBV6-1 and TRBJ2-5; 7 nucleotides agree with TRBD2. Looked up from germline, CDR1 is MNHNS and CDR2 is SASEGT. Losses at the gene ends were 7 bases for V and 1 base for J; bases not matched to a gene: 12. CDR3 length: 16 amino acids.

The chain carries TRBV2 and TRBJ2-3; 8 bases match TRBD2. CDR3 length: 18 amino acids. The ends lost 6 bases at V and 2 bases at J; junction bases unmatched: 16. Germline CDR1 is SNHLY and CDR2 is FYNNEI. The CDR3, as DNA: TGTGCCAGCAGGTTGGTTGGCGGGGGGTCTAAGGACACAGATACGCAGTATTTT. Residues: CASRLVGGGSKDTDTQYF.

This clonotype was observed many times. The chain carries TRBV7-2 and TRBJ1-2; TRBD1 agrees at 8 bases. The J segment lost 2 bases and the V segment lost 6 bases, leaving 5 bases of the junction unmatched. The CDR3 extends over 14 amino acids. Germline CDR1 and CDR2: SGHTA and FQGNSA. In DNA, the CDR3 is TGTGCCAGCAGGACCACAGGGGGAAACTATGGCTACACCTTC. It codes for CASRTTGGNYGYTF.

A word on this clonotype: One junction end does not reproduce the germline sequence, and a read error may be involved. The chain links TRBV6-2 or TRBV6-3 to TRBJ2-5; maybe TRBD2 (7 bases). CDR1 and CDR2 from the germline V gene are MNHEY and SVGEGT. The CDR3 is made up of 13 amino acids. The CDR3 loop reads CARSPPPGGTQYF. The CDR3 nucleotides read TGTGCCCGCAGTCCCCCGCCGGGGGGCACCCAGTACTTC.

V usage is TRBV24-1 and J usage is TRBJ2-1; 16 positions match TRBD2. V shed 5 bases and J 7 bases; nucleotides not matched to a gene: 7. Germline V gene sequence: CDR1 KGHDR, CDR2 SFDVKD. This CDR3 is built from 17 residues. The CDR3 region is CATSARGTSGRGNEQFF. The CDR3 nucleotides are TGTGCCACCAGTGCCCGCGGGACTAGCGGGAGGGGAAATGAGCAGTTCTTC.

This chain connects TRBV24-1 to TRBJ2-1, with TRBD1 identical over 7 bases. From germline, CDR1 is KGHDR and CDR2 SFDVKD. The CDR3 totals 13 residues. Trimming cost V 3 bases and J 8 bases; bases outside gene matches: 3. CDR3 bases: TGTGCCACCAGTGATGACAGGGATCATGAGCAGTTCTTC. This translates into CATSDDRDHEQFF.

This clonotype was found many times. The gene calls are TRBV20-1 and TRBJ2-5; the D gene could be TRBD1 or TRBD2 (5 bases each). This CDR3 contains 13 residues. The ends were cut back, 5 bases at V and 5 bases at J, with 15 bases in the middle. Per the germline V gene, CDR1 is DFQATT and CDR2 is SNEGSKA (reference sequence). The CDR3 loop is CSAARGQGETQYF. DNA for the CDR3: TGCAGTGCTGCACGGGGCCAGGGCGAGACCCAGTACTTC.

This clonotype appeared many times. The chain uses TRBV25-1 and TRBJ1-2; maybe TRBD1 (6 bases). Germline V CDR1 and CDR2: MGHDK, SYGVNS. The CDR3 is made up of 14 amino acids. The V and J ends lost 2 bases and 4 bases respectively, with 11 bases between them. This chain's CDR3 is CASSETGPSYGYTF. DNA for the CDR3: TGTGCCAGCAGTGAAACAGGGCCTAGCTATGGCTACACCTTC.

The chain has TRBV2 and TRBJ2-5; a weak D match, TRBD2 (5 bases). The V gene's germline CDR1 is SNHLY and CDR2 FYNNEI. Trimming took 3 bases from V and 5 from J, leaving 10 bases between them. This CDR3 region has 13 residues. The CDR3 region is CASSDPRGETQYF. In DNA, the CDR3 is TGTGCCAGCAGTGACCCACGGGGTGAGACCCAGTACTTC.

This clonotype occurred once. The CDR3 end shows no conserved phenylalanine or tryptophan, and so a read error is likely. This chain joins TRBV3-1 and TRBJ1-1; D is unresolved. The CDR3 has 18 amino acids. V dropped 0 bases and J dropped 0 bases, with 17 bases sitting between them. Germline CDR1 and CDR2: LGHDT and YNNKEL (reference sequence). CDR3 sequence: CASSQDFPSGFMNTEAFV. The DNA of the CDR3 is TGTGCCAGCAGCCAAGACTTCCCGTCGGGGTTCATGAACACTGAAGCTTTCGTT.

The chain has TRBV29-1 and TRBJ2-5, with 10 bases identical to TRBD2. V was pared by 3 bases and J by 7 bases, with 8 bases of the junction left unmatched. This CDR3 contains 14 residues. The germline gives CDR1 SQVTM, CDR2 ANQGSEA. CDR3 loop: CSVDPSGRRVTQYF. The CDR3 DNA is TGCAGCGTTGACCCTAGCGGGAGAAGGGTGACCCAGTACTTC.

At least ten counts were recorded for this clonotype. This sequence joins TRBV3-1 and TRBJ2-3; D unresolved. The ends were cut back, 3 bases at V and 0 bases at J, with 10 bases in the middle. This CDR3 contains 15 residues. Germline CDR1 LGHDT, CDR2 YNNKEL (reference sequence). This CDR3 is CASSQRTLSTDTQYF. In DNA form, the CDR3 reads TGTGCCAGCAGCCAGAGGACCCTAAGCACAGATACGCAGTATTTT.